The clone carrying this TCR beta chain was seen a few times. What it binds is unknown. The CDR3 consists of 14 residues. With 4 bases clipped from V and 6 bases from J, the junction kept 6 bases outside the gene matches. Germline values: CDR1 SGHRS, CDR2 YFSETQ. Sequencing targeted expressed TCRB transcripts, as all isolated RNA had been reverse transcribed. Assay: immunoSEQ multiplex PCR; the TCRdb copy retains only in-frame clones and omits some. Here the sample spans 300,000 to 350,000 clones, roughly 14% being singletons. Sort purity for all populations was recorded as exceeding 98%. This sample was included in a study of beta chain features in type 1 diabetes. Broader study findings: Among patients with Type 1 diabetes, TCRB CDR3s were moderately but significantly shorter in every one of the four CD4+ subsets. Shorter templates might be favored by PCR, and equally so in patients and in controls. A potential influence of HLA type upon TCRB rearrangement remained unresolved herein.

This receptor was taken from a woman aged 18-29 years with type 1 diabetes. The chain links TRBV5-1 to TRBJ2-1; TRBD1 aligns across 8 bases. Material: naive CD4+ T cells from blood. The CDR3 loop is CASSRGQVSNEQFF. The CDR3, as DNA: TGCGCCAGCAGCCGGGGACAGGTTTCCAATGAGCAGTTCTTC.